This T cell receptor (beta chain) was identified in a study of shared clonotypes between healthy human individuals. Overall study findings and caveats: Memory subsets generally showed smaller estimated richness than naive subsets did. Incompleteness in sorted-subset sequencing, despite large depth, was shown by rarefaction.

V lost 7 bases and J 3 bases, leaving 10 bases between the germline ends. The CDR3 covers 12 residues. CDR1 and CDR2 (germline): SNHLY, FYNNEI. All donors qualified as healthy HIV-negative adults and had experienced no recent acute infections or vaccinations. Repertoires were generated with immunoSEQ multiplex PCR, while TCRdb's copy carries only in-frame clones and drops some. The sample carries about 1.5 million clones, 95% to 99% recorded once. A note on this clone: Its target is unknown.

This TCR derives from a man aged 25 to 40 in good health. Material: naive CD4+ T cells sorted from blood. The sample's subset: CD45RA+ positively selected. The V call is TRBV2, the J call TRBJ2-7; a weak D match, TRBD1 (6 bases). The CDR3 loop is CASTRTVYEQYF. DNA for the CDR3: TGTGCCAGCACGAGGACAGTCTACGAGCAGTACTTC.